Below, one TCR beta chain is given with its context. Its antigen remains unidentified. No much larger clone is present one base from it, and per-base qualities are unavailable. The time point label for this specimen denotes: baseline before first vaccination. The vaccinee samples were drawn from two UK trials, COV001 and COV002, one of which was a single-blind randomized controlled phase 2/3 trial testing AZD1222 (ChAdOx1 nCoV-19) in healthy adults. Trial participant PBMC samples were collected at day 0 and day 28 after the second dose for TCRbeta chain sequencing. The CDR3 regions of human TCRbeta chains were analyzed by immunosequencing. The original methods were these. Repertoire TCRs were checked for matches against a reference library of SARS-CoV-2-specific TCRs that had been generated using the MIRA antigen-specificity platform. Breadth meant the fraction of unique TCRs that were SARS-CoV-2-associated, whereas depth meant the fraction of total T cells that were SARS-CoV-2-associated. Each spike-specific TCR was assigned to its reactive spike region and to a CD4 or CD8 class using the MIRA data. Log10-transformed breadth and depth values were compared by one-way ANOVA with Sidak's multiple comparisons tests. TCRdb provides this immuneACCESS table in a form limited to in-frame rearrangements. Some clones are lacking; in checked studies, under half of them reflect an unresolved V gene, and why the rest are absent is not known. The V and J calls and clone size were taken over from that table, and D and trimming were inferred from the DNA. The sample table shows some 120,000 clones, and approximately 90% are seen once. Of the sample, more than 6% is held by the ten largest clones.

The data stem from a study of T cell responses to AZD1222 COVID-19 vaccine (TCRdb year 2021). About the investigation overall: AZD1222 recipients given second doses at about 4 weeks or at about 12 weeks were pooled, since spike-specific TCR depth and breadth were not found to differ between the two schedules. Trial participants were enrolled by age into subgroups of 18-55, 56-69 and 70-plus years, and about 150, 27 and 61 TCR-sequenced participants, respectively, were included in these subgroups. A total of approximately 230 trial participants underwent TCR sequencing, of whom about 200 received two doses of AZD1222 and around 26 received two doses of the MenACWY control vaccine. What the work shows at the level of the full study, not this receptor alone: No day 14 peak-response samples were available, so repertoires were characterized only after the peak T cell response. Conclusions about previously exposed vaccinees are limited because only a handful of AZD1222 recipients were SARS-CoV-2 seropositive at baseline. In the small 56-69-year group, the increase in depth fell short of significance, most likely because of low power. CD4 TCRs associated with the vaccine covered the entire spike protein, and the dominant responses were in regions 160-218 and 743-854. Reportedly, close to half of the unique spike-specific TCRs recognized epitopes lying outside the regions that are mutated in the B.1.351 and B.1.1.7 variants. Participants were mostly white British, with more females than males. The authors suggested clonal diversity may have been underestimated. After two AZD1222 doses, both the breadth and the depth of spike-specific TCRs were significantly higher than at day 0 and than in MenACWY recipients.

CDR1 is given as WSHSY and CDR2 as SAAADI, both from the germline V gene. V and J are truncated by 7 bases and 7 bases respectively, leaving an intervening sequence of 14 bases. The CDR3, from cysteine to phenylalanine, totals 14 residues. Of the read, only the CDR3 DNA is kept; its 42 bases are in frame from base 1. This sequence was found in an adult in good health. This material consisted of peripheral blood, taken on day 0 of AZD1222 vaccination. Rearrangement joined TRBV10-2 to TRBJ1-6, with TRBD1 tentatively as D gene (5 bases match). The CDR3 region: CASTPGTRNSPLHF. The DNA reads TGCGCCAGCACCCCAGGGACTAGGAATTCACCCCTCCACTTT.